This T cell receptor (beta chain) was documented in a study of control samples from healthy donors and cancer patients. The assay was immunoSEQ multiplex PCR, and TCRdb's table has in-frame clones only and misses some. Of over 80,000 clones detected, about nine tenths appear once; the ten largest clones hold about 15%. J lost 9 bases, V lost 6 bases, and 4 bases had no gene match. The CDR3 loop spans 13 amino acids. The V gene's germline CDR1 is MNHEY and CDR2 SVGAGI. The gene calls are TRBV6-5 and TRBJ2-1, with 11 bases that match TRBD2. Material for sequencing was blood. The receptor was isolated from a man under 40 in good health. The CDR3 is CASSLGLAGEQFF. CDR3 bases: TGTGCCAGCAGCCTCGGACTAGCGGGTGAGCAGTTCTTC.